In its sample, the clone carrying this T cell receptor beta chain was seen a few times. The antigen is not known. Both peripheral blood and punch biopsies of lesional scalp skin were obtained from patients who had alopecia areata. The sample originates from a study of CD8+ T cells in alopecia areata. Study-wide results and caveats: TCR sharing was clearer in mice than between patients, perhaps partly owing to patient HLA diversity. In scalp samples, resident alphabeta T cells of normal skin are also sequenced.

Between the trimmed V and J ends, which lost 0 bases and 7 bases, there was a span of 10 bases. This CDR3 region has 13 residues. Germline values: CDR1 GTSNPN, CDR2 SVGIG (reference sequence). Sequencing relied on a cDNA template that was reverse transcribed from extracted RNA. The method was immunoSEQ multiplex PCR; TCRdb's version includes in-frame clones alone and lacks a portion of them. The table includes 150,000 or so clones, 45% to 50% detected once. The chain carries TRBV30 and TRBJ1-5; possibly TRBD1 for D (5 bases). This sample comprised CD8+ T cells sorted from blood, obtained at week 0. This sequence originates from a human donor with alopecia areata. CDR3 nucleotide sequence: TGTGCCTGGAGTGTTGGAGAGGGGCAGCCCCAGCATTTT. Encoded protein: CAWSVGEGQPQHF.